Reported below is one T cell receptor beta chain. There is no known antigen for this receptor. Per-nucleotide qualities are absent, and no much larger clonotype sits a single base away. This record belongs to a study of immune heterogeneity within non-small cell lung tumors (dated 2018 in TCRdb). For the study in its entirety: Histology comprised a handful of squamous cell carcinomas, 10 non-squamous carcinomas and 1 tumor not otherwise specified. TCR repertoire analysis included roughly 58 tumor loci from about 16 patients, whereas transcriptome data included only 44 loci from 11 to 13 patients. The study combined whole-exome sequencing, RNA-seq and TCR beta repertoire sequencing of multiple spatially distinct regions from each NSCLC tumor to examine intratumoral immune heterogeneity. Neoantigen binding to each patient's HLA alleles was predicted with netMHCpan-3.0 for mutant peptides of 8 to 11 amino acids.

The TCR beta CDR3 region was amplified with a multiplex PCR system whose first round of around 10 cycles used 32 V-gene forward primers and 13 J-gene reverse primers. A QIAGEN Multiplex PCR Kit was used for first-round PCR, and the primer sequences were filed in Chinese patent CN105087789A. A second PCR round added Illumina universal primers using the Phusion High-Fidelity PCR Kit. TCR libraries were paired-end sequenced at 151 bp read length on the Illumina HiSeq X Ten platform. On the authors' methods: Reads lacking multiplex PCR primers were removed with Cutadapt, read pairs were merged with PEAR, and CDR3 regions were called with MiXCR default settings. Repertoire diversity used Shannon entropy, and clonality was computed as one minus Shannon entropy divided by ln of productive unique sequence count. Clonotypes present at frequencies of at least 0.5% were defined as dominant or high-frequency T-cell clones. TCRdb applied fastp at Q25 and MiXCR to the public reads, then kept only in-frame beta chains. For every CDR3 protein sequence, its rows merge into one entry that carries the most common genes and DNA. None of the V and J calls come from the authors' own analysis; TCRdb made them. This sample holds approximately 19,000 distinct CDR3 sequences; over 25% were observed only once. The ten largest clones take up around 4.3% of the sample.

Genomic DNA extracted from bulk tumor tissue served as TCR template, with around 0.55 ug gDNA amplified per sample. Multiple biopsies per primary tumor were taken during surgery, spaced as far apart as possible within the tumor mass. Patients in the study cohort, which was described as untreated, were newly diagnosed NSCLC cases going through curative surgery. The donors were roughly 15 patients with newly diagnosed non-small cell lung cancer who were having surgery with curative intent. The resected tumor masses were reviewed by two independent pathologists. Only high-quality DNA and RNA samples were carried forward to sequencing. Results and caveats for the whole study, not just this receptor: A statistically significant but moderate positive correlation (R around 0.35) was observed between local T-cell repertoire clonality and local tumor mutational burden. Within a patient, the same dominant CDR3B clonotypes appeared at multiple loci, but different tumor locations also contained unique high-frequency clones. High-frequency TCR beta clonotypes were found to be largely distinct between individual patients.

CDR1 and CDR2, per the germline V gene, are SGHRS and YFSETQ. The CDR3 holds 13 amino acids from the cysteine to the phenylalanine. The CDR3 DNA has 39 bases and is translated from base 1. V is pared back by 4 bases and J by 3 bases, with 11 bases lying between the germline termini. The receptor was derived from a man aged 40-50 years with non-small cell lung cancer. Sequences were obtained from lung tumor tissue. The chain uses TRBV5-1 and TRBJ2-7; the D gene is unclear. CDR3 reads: CASSPTNDYEQYF. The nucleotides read TGCGCCAGCAGCCCTACCAACGACTACGAGCAGTACTTC.